Below are 12 T cell receptor beta chains sequenced from a single sample in a study of shared clonotypes between healthy human individuals. Assay used: immunoSEQ multiplex PCR; TCRdb lists only in-frame clones, some missing. The top ten hold over 0.3% of the sample, which has roughly 1,500,000 clones, about 98.5% seen once. Material: naive CD4+ T cells sorted from blood. Sample subset: CD45RA+ positively selected. The receptors come from a man aged 25 to 40 in good health.

The V call is TRBV19, the J call TRBJ2-7; D may be TRBD1 or TRBD2 (5 bases each). The CDR3 has 13 residues. Between the trimmed V and J ends, which lost 3 bases and 5 bases, there was a span of 11 bases. Germline V gives CDR1 LNHDA, CDR2 SQIVND (reference sequence). The CDR3 DNA is TGTGCCAGTAGTATTGTAGGGACCCACGAGCAGTACTTC. Its protein is CASSIVGTHEQYF. Full variable domain (missing parts from reference TRBV19 and TRBJ2-7): DGGITQSPKYLFRKEGQNVTLSCEQNLNHDAMYWYRQDPGQGLRLIYYSQIVNDFQKGDIAEGYSVSREKKESFPLTVTSAQKNPTAFYLCASSIVGTHEQYFGPGTRLTVT.

Turning to this clone: A read error may account for a junction end that differs from germline. This chain links TRBV6-6 with TRBJ2-7; D ambiguous. Germline V lookup: CDR1 MNHNY, CDR2 SVGAGI (reference sequence). This CDR3 is 14 amino acids long. CDR3 sequence reads: CASSSPPELWRLHF. In DNA, the CDR3 is TGTGCCAGCAGTTCCCCCCCTGAGTTATGGCGACTCCACTTC.

The chain has TRBV9 and TRBJ2-1; D ambiguous. This CDR3 has 13 residues. In germline, CDR1 is SGDLS, CDR2 YYNGEE. V was clipped by 0 bases and J by 9 bases, with 10 bases between them. CDR3 region: CASSVANGPEQFF. The CDR3 bases are TGTGCCAGCAGCGTAGCCAACGGGCCTGAGCAGTTCTTC.

V usage is TRBV27 and J usage is TRBJ1-3, with D possibly being TRBD1 (6 bases). Germline values: CDR1 MNHEY, CDR2 SMNVEV (reference sequence). Trimming took 3 bases from V and 4 from J, leaving 7 bases between them. This CDR3 is 13 amino acids long. The CDR3 spells CASSLRGGNTIYF. The CDR3 coding sequence is TGTGCCAGCAGTTTGAGGGGGGGAAACACCATATATTTT.

CDR3 DNA: TGTGCCAGCTCACCAATGTCAGGGAGCACTGAAGCTTTCTTT. The encoded protein is CASSPMSGSTEAFF. The genes are TRBV18 and TRBJ1-1; D perhaps matches TRBD1 (5 bases). V was clipped by 2 bases and J by 4 bases, with 11 bases between them. CDR1 is KGHSH, CDR2 LQKENI, per germline. The CDR3 runs to 14 residues.

The CDR3 region is CASSWGLAGGRGTGELFF. As DNA, the CDR3 is TGCGCCAGCAGCTGGGGACTAGCGGGAGGGCGCGGCACCGGGGAGCTGTTTTTT. The chain joins TRBV5-1 to TRBJ2-2, with TRBD2 identical over 16 bases. V lost 3 bases, J lost 4 bases, and 6 bases stayed unmatched. The germline gives CDR1 SGHRS, CDR2 YFSETQ. The CDR3 runs 18 residues.

The rearrangement uses TRBV7-6 and TRBJ2-5; unclear D gene. V lost 3 bases, J lost 5 bases, and 10 bases lay in between. Germline V gene lookup returns CDR1 SGHVS and CDR2 FNYEAQ. The CDR3 has 13 residues. The CDR3 sequence is CASSFSSAETQYF. CDR3 nucleotide sequence: TGTGCCAGCAGCTTTAGTTCTGCGGAGACCCAGTACTTC.

This chain joins TRBV28 and TRBJ2-3, with 8 bases lining up with TRBD2. The length of the CDR3 is 15 residues. Unmatched junction bases numbered 5, after V lost 6 bases and J lost 0 bases. Germline V gives CDR1 MDHEN, CDR2 SYDVKM. CDR3 DNA sequence: TGTGCCAGCAGCTTAATAGCGGGGAGCACAGATACGCAGTATTTT. It translates to CASSLIAGSTDTQYF.

This clone was seen just once. The V gene is TRBV6-6, the J gene TRBJ2-1, with 9 nucleotides matching TRBD2. V lost 0 bases to trimming and J lost 6 bases; unmatched junction nucleotides: 6. Per the germline V gene, CDR1 is MNHNY and CDR2 is SVGAGI (reference sequence). CDR3 length: 16 residues. CDR3 nucleotide sequence: TGTGCCAGCAGTTACTCCGGCGCGGGAGGGGCCAATGAGCAGTTCTTC. This sequence encodes CASSYSGAGGANEQFF.

V is TRBV30 and J is TRBJ2-2; D remains unclear. CDR1 GTSNPN and CDR2 SVGIG come from the germline V gene (reference sequence). The CDR3 spans 13 residues. V gave up 0 bases and J gave up 7 bases, with 9 bases separating them. The CDR3 loop is CAWSVVAGGELFF. The CDR3 coding sequence is TGTGCCTGGAGTGTAGTGGCAGGCGGGGAGCTGTTTTTT.

The CDR3 coding sequence is TGCAGCCTGAAGCGGCTAGCGGGCTCCTACAATGAGCAGTTCTTC. Its protein is CSLKRLAGSYNEQFF. The rearrangement uses TRBV29-1 and TRBJ2-1; 8 positions agree with TRBD2. The CDR3 contains 15 residues. The germline gives CDR1 SQVTM, CDR2 ANQGSEA. The trim removed 8 bases at V and 0 bases at J, leaving 9 bases unmatched.

The CDR3 sequence is CASSSTGASYEQYF. DNA for the CDR3: TGTGCCAGCAGCTCGACTGGCGCGTCCTACGAGCAGTACTTC. The chain combines TRBV11-3 with TRBJ2-7; D gene unclear. The CDR3 has 14 residues. Germline loops: CDR1 SGHNT, CDR2 YENEEA. Deletions cut 4 bases from V and 1 base from J, with 11 bases between. The complete variable domain, with remaining parts taken from reference TRBV11-3 and TRBJ2-7, reads EAGVVQSPRYKIIEKKQPVAFWCNPISGHNTLYWYLQNLGQGPELLIRYENEEAVDDSQLPKDRFSAERLKGVDSTLKIQPAELGDSAVYLCASSSTGASYEQYFGPGTRLTVT.